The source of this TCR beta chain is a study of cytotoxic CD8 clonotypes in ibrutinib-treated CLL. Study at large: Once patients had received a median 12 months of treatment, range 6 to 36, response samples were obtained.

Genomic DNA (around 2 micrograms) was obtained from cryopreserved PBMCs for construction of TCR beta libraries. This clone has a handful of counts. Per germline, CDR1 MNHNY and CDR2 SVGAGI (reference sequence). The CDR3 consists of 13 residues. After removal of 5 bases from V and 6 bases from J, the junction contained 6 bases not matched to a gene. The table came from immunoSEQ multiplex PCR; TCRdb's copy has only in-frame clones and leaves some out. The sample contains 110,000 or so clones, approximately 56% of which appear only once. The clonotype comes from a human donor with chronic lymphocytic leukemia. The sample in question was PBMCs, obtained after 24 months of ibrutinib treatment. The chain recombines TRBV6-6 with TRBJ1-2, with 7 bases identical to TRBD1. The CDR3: CASSLSQGDGYTF. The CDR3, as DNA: TGTGCCAGCAGTCTATCCCAGGGGGATGGCTACACCTTC.